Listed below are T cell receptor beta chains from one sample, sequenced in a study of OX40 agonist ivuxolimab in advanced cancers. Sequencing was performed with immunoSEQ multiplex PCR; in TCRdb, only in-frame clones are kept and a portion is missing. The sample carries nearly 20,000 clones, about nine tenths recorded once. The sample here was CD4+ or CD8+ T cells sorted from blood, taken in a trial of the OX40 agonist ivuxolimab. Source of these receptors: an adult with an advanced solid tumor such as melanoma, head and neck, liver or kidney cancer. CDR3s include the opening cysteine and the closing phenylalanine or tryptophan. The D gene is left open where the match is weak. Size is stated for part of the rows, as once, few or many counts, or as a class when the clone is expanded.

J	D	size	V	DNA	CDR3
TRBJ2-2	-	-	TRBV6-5	TGTGCCAGCAGTCTCTGGAACACCGGGGAGCTGTTTTTT	CASSLWNTGELFF
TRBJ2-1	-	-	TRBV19	TGTGCCAGTAGTAGGGACTCGGGAGAGCAGTTCTTC	CASSRDSGEQFF
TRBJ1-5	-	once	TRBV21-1	TGTGCCAGCAGCAAAGGGGTCAGGCAGGTTTACAATCAGCCCCAGCATTTT	CASSKGVRQVYNQPQHF
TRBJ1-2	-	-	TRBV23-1	TGCGCCAGCAGTCATTCCGACCCACCGCCTAACTATGGCTACACCTTC	CASSHSDPPPNYGYTF
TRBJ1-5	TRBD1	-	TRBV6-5	TGTGCCAGCAGTACCCGGACAGGGGCCGATCAGCCCCAGCATTTT	CASSTRTGADQPQHF
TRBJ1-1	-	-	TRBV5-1	TGCGCCAGCAGCTTCGACCCGAACACTGAAGCTTTCTTT	CASSFDPNTEAFF
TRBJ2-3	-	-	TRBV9	TGTGCCAGCAGCCCCAAGAGAGGGACCACTAGCACAGATACGCAGTATTTT	CASSPKRGTTSTDTQYF
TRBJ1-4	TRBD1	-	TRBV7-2	TGTGCCAGCAGCTCTCGGGGACAGGGGGTTGAAAAACTGTTTTTT	CASSSRGQGVEKLFF
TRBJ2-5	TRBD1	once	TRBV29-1	TGCAGCACGAGACAGGGGGGACAAGAGACCCAGTACTTC	CSTRQGGQETQYF
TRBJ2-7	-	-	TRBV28	TGTGCCAGCAGTTTAGAAGGGGACGAGCAGTACTTC	CASSLEGDEQYF
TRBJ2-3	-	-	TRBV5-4	TGTGCCAGCTTTATGGGGGATACGCAGTATTTT	CASFMGDTQYF
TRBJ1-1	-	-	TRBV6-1	TGTGCCAGCAGTGAAAGGGTAACTGAAGCTTTCTTT	CASSERVTEAFF
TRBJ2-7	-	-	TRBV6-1	TGTGCCAGCAGTCACCAAATCGGGCCTTACGAGCAGTACTTC	CASSHQIGPYEQYF
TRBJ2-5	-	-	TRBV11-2	TGTGCCAGCAGCGCAAGCGGACCTCAAGAGACCCAGTACTTC	CASSASGPQETQYF
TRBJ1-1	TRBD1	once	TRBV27	TGTGCCAGCAGTTTATCTAGGGCAGGGGGCACTGAAGCTTTCTTT	CASSLSRAGGTEAFF
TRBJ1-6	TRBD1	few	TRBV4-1	TGCGCCAGCAGCCAGGGGGGACAGGGCTCCTATAATTCACCCCTCCACTTT	CASSQGGQGSYNSPLHF
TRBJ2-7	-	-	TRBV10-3	TGTGCCACCCAAACCTCGGATAGGAAGGGGATCGAGCAGTACTTC	CATQTSDRKGIEQYF
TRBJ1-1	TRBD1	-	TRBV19	TGTGCCAGTAGTATACAGGGGGCGAACACTGAAGCTTTCTTT	CASSIQGANTEAFF
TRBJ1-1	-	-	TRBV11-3	TGTGCCAGCAGCGCCTATGACAGGCCGACTGAAGCTTTCTTT	CASSAYDRPTEAFF
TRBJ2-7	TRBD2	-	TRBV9	TGTGCCAGCAGCATGGGAGGGTTTTCCTACGAGCAGTACTTC	CASSMGGFSYEQYF
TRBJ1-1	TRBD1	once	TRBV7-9	TGTGCCAGCAGCATCCACAGTAAGGGGGCTGGCACTGAAGCTTTCTTT	CASSIHSKGAGTEAFF
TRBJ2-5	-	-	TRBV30	TGTGCCTGGAGTGTACGAGGTGGGAGGGAGACCCAGTACTTC	CAWSVRGGRETQYF
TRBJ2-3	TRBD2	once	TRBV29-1	TGCAGCGTTGAGATAAGCGGGGGCACAGATACGCAGTATTTT	CSVEISGGTDTQYF
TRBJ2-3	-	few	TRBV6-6	TGTGCCAGCAGTTACTCGAGTGCAGATACGCAGTATTTT	CASSYSSADTQYF
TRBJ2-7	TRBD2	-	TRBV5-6	TGTGCCAGCAGCTTGGTCCCTAGCGGGAGGGGACTTTACGAGCAGTACTTC	CASSLVPSGRGLYEQYF
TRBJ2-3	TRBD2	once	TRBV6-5	TGTGCCAGCAGCTTTAAAGCGGGAGTGCCAGATACGCAGTATTTT	CASSFKAGVPDTQYF
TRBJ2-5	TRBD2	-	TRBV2	TGTGCCAGCAGTGAAGAGGCAAGCGGGAGCCCCCGTGAGACCCAGTACTTC	CASSEEASGSPRETQYF
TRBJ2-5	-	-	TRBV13	TGTGCCAGCAGTGAACAGGAAGAGACCCAGTACTTC	CASSEQEETQYF
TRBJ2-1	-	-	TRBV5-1	TGCGCCAGCAGCTTGCAGGGGATTAATGAGCAGTTCTTC	CASSLQGINEQFF
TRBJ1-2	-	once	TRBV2	TGTGCCAGCAGCGTCGACAGGAGCCGTGGCTACACCTTC	CASSVDRSRGYTF
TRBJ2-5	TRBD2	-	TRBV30	TGTGCCTGGAGTCGACTAGCGGGACCACGGGAGACCCAGTACTTC	CAWSRLAGPRETQYF
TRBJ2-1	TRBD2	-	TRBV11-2	TGTGCCAGCAGCCGAGAGGCGGGAGCCTCCTACAATGAGCAGTTCTTC	CASSREAGASYNEQFF
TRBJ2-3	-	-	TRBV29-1	TGCAGCGCCCGACTTCAAACAGATACGCAGTATTTT	CSARLQTDTQYF
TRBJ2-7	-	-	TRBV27	TGTGCCAGCAGTTTATCAGGGCAGGGGGGATACTACGAGCAGTACTTC	CASSLSGQGGYYEQYF
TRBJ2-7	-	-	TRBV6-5	TGTGCCAGCAGTCCCTTGGGGACCGCCTACGAGCAGTACTTC	CASSPLGTAYEQYF
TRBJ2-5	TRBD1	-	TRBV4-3	TGCGCCAGCAGCCAACACCCGACAGGGGGGAAAGAGACCCAGTACTTC	CASSQHPTGGKETQYF
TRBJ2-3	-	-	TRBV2	TGTGCCAGCAGTGAATCCAGCGGACCCCCCACAGGTACGCAGTATTTT	CASSESSGPPTGTQYF
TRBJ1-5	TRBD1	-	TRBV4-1	TGCGCCAGCAGCCAAGAAGGCAGGGGGTTTCGGCAGCCCCAGCATTTT	CASSQEGRGFRQPQHF
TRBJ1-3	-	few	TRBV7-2	TGTGCCAGCAGCTTAGGGCATTCCTCTGGAAACACCATATATTTT	CASSLGHSSGNTIYF
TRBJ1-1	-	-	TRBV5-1	TGCGCCAGCAGTGTGGACAGTCGCAACACTGAAGCTTTCTTT	CASSVDSRNTEAFF
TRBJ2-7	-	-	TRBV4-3	TGCGCCAGCAGCCGAGGACGGACCTACGAGCAGTACTTC	CASSRGRTYEQYF
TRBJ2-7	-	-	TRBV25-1	TGTGCCAGCAGCCCCGGACACCCTCCCTACGAGCAGTACTTC	CASSPGHPPYEQYF
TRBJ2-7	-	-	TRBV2	TGTGCCAGCAGTGAGGCGCAGTTCTACGAGCAGTACTTC	CASSEAQFYEQYF
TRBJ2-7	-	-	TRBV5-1	TGCGCCAGCAACCCCATTGGAGGGGTCATGTACGAGCAGTACTTC	CASNPIGGVMYEQYF
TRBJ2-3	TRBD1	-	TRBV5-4	TGTGCCAGCAGCCGACAGGGGGCATCAGATACGCAGTATTTT	CASSRQGASDTQYF
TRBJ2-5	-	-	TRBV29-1	TGCAGCGTCGCCCCAACCCAAGAGACCCAGTACTTC	CSVAPTQETQYF
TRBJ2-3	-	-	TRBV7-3	TGTGCCAGCAGCTTATGGGTCAGCACAGATACGCAGTATTTT	CASSLWVSTDTQYF
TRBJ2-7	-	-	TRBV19	TGTGCCAGTAGTCCCCCCCGGGGGCCGGAGGCCTACGAGCAGTACTTC	CASSPPRGPEAYEQYF
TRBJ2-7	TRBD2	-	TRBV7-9	TGTGCCAGCAGCCCAGCCGGGACTAGCGGGGGGTTCGGGCACGAGCAGTACTTC	CASSPAGTSGGFGHEQYF
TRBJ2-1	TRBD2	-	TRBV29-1	TGCAGCGTTGATGGACTAGAAGGCTCCTACAATGAGCAGTTCTTC	CSVDGLEGSYNEQFF
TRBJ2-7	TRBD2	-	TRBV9	TGTGCCAGCAGCCCACCGGGACTAGCAAACGAGCAGTACTTC	CASSPPGLANEQYF
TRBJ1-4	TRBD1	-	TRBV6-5	TGTGCCAGCAGTTACGGGACAGTTAATGAAAAACTGTTTTTT	CASSYGTVNEKLFF
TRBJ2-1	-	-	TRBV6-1	TGTGCCAGCAGACCATCCCCTTCCTACAATGAGCAGTTCTTC	CASRPSPSYNEQFF